This T cell receptor beta chain emerged from a study of cytomegalovirus exposure and HLA in healthy donors. Study results and limitations: Segments of the TCR beta V type were, in most cases, productive about 90% or about 30% of the time in an earlier analysis. It was reported in a later analysis that an Asian-associated ancestry cluster showed fewer N-insertions than the roughly 670-donor mean.

V shed 0 bases and J 3 bases; nucleotides not matched to a gene: 0. Germline V gene data show CDR1 as MNHEY and CDR2 as SVGAGI. The CDR3 is made up of 16 amino acids. As to this clone: Its antigen remains unknown.

PCR involved 60 Vbeta and 13 Jbeta primers. This table comes from immunoSEQ multiplex PCR, and its TCRdb copy is limited to in-frame clones, with some not included. The sample has 70,000 to 95,000 clones; 62% are singletons. The sequencing sample was made of PBMCs. The V gene is TRBV6-5, the J gene TRBJ2-1; 12 positions match TRBD2. This TCR came from a woman in her thirties in good health and CMV-seropositive. CDR3 DNA sequence: TGTGCCAGCAGTTACTCGACTAGCGGGGGCTACAATGAGCAGTTCTTC. Amino acids: CASSYSTSGGYNEQFF.